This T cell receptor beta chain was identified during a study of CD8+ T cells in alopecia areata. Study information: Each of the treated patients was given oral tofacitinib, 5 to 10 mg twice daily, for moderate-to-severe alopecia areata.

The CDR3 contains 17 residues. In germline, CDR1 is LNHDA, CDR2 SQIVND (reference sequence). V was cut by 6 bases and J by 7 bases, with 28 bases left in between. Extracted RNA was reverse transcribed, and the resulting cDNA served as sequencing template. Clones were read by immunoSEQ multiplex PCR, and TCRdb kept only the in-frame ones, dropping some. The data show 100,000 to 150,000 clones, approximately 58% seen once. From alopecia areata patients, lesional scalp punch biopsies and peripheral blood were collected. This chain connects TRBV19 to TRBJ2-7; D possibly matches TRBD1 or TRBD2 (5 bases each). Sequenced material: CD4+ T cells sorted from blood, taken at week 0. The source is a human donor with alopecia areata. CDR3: CASRTRDSGTDAAEQYF. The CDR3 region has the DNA TGTGCCAGTAGAACACGAGATTCCGGGACCGACGCAGCGGAGCAGTACTTC.